This T cell receptor (beta chain) was documented in a study of cytomegalovirus exposure and HLA in healthy donors. The PCR contained 60 Vbeta and 13 Jbeta primers. Assay: immunoSEQ multiplex PCR; the TCRdb copy retains only in-frame clones and omits some. Of around 200,000 clones in the sample, 70% to 90% were seen once. Regarding the study as a whole: An analysis that was carried out later associated 15,000 to 20,000 TCR beta sequences with HLA alleles at 0.05 false discovery rate. The study flagged some 170 TCR beta chains as cytomegalovirus-associated. Further analysis was carried out later, and it showed several of the most significant clusters appearing linked to common viral pathogens.

Worth noting for this clone: The antigen is undetermined.

V shed 4 bases and J shed 5 bases, with 10 bases lying between them. CDR1 and CDR2 from the germline V gene are MNHNS and SASEGT. The CDR3 length is 13 residues. This TCR was recovered from a woman aged 25 to 45 in good health and CMV-seronegative. The source material was PBMCs. The chain couples TRBV6-1 to TRBJ2-3, with D unresolved. The CDR3 nucleotides are TGTGCCAGCAGTGTTCAGCAGCGAGATACGCAGTATTTT. As protein: CASSVQQRDTQYF.